Detailed here is one T cell receptor beta chain. Its antigen is currently unknown. Primers: 60 Vbeta forward and 13 Jbeta reverse. The assay was immunoSEQ multiplex PCR, and TCRdb's table has in-frame clones only and misses some. The table lists more than 150,000 clones, around 82% of them singletons. This sample was included in a study of cytomegalovirus exposure and HLA in healthy donors. Study outcomes and limitations: In vitro checks showed that a few CMV-associated chains really do target CMV antigens. Later genetic work tied a missense DCLRE1C variant to beta-chain V and J trimming.

Each of the donors was a healthy bone marrow donor. Nominally healthy donors were sampled, though unrecorded immune exposures were likely. Source material: PBMCs. This clonotype was sampled from a boy between 10 and 17 years old in good health and CMV-seronegative.

CDR3 sequence (DNA): TGTGCCAGCAGTAGGGGCGCCCGCTCTGGGGCCAACGTCCTGACTTTC. This gives the protein CASSRGARSGANVLTF. The gene calls are TRBV28 and TRBJ2-6; possibly TRBD1 for D (5 bases). Deletions cut 5 bases from V and 0 bases from J, with 11 bases between. Germline values: CDR1 MDHEN, CDR2 SYDVKM. The CDR3 runs to 16 residues.